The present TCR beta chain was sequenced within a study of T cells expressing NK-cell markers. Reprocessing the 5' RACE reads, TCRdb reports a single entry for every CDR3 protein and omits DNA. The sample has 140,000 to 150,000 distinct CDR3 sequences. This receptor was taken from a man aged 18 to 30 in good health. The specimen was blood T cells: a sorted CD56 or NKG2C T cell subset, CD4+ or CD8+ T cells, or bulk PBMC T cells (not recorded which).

CDR3 sequence: CASSSTTSGTGELFF. J is TRBJ2-2 and V is TRBV7-3; no DNA is available, so the TRBD2 call from TCRdb remains unchecked. This CDR3 region has 15 residues. The V gene's germline CDR1 is SGHTA and CDR2 FQGTGA.